This T cell receptor (beta chain) was recorded in a study of Ad26.COV2.S vaccination and SARS-CoV-2 variants. General study findings and limits: There was reportedly substantial breadth in spike-specific CD8+ and CD4+ T cell responses after vaccination.

Treatment defined: 15 to 20 received Ad26.COV2.S at low or high dose, single or two shots; a few received placebo; per-sample allocation not given. At day 63 after the first vaccine or placebo injection, samples were drawn. Donation was by an adult aged 18-55 years who was in Boston. Vaccination used an Ad26 vector expressing Wuhan-strain SARS-CoV-2 spike. As concerns this clone: The antigen remains undetermined.

Clones were sequenced by immunoSEQ multiplex PCR, and TCRdb holds only the in-frame ones, with some missing. Here the sample spans 350,000 to 500,000 clones, 90% being singletons. The sample here was peripheral blood, taken in a trial of Ad26.COV2.S vaccine versus placebo. The source is a person aged 18 to 59 who received the Ad26.COV2.S COVID-19 vaccine or a placebo.

The CDR3 protein is CASSLAGVRTEQFF. CDR3 nucleotides: TGTGCCAGCAGCTTAGCGGGAGTACGGACTGAGCAGTTCTTC. J is TRBJ2-1 and V is TRBV7-9; a weak D match, TRBD2 (5 bases). V lost 0 bases, J lost 9 bases, and 12 bases lay in between. This CDR3 is built from 14 residues. The V gene's germline CDR1 is SEHNR and CDR2 FQNEAQ (reference sequence).